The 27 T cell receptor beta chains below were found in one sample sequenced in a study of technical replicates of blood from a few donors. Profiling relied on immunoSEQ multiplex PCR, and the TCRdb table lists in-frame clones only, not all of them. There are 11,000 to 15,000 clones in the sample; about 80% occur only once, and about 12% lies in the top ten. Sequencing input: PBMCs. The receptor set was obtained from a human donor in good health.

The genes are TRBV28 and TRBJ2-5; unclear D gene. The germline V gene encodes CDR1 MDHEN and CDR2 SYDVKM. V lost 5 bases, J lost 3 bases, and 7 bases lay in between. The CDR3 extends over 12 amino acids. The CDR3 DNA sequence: TGTGCCAGCAGTGACTTTAAAGAGACCCAGTACTTC. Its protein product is CASSDFKETQYF.

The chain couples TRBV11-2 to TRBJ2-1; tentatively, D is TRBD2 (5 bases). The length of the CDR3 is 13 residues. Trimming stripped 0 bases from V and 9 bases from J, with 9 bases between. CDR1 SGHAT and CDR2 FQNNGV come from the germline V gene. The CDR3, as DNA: TGTGCCAGCAGCTTAGACGGGAATGGTGAGCAGTTCTTC. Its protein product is CASSLDGNGEQFF.

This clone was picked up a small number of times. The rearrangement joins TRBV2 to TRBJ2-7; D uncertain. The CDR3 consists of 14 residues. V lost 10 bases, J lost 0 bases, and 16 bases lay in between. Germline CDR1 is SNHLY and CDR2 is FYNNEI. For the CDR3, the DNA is TGTGCCATCCCTCTGAGCGCCGACTCCTACGAGCAGTACTTC. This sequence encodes CAIPLSADSYEQYF.

The CDR3 spells CASSLGTTSYEQYF. The CDR3 DNA reads as TGTGCCAGCAGCTTAGGGACTACATCCTACGAGCAGTACTTC. The chain employs TRBV7-9 and TRBJ2-7; TRBD2 is a possible D gene (6 bases). V lost 1 base and J lost 1, with 8 bases in between. Per the germline V gene, CDR1 is SEHNR and CDR2 is FQNEAQ (reference sequence). The CDR3 totals 14 residues.

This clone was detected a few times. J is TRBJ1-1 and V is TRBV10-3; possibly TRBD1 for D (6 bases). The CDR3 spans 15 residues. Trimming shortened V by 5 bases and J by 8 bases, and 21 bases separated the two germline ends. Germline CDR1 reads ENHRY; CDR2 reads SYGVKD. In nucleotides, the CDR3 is TGTGCCATCAGTTCGTCGGACAGAGGGCTCTGGGAAGCTTTCTTT. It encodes CAISSSDRGLWEAFF.

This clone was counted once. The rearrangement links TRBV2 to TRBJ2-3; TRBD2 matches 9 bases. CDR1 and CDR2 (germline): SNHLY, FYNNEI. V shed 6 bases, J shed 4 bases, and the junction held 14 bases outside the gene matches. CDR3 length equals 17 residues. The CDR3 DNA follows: TGTGCCAGCAGCGAACGCTTAGCGGGAGCCGGTGCAGATACGCAGTATTTT. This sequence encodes CASSERLAGAGADTQYF.

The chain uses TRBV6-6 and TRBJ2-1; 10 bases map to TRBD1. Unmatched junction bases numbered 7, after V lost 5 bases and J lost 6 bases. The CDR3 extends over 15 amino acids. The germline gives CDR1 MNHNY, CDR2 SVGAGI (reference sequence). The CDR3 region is CASSPGTGALNEQFF. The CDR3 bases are TGTGCCAGCAGTCCGGGGACAGGGGCCCTCAATGAGCAGTTCTTC.

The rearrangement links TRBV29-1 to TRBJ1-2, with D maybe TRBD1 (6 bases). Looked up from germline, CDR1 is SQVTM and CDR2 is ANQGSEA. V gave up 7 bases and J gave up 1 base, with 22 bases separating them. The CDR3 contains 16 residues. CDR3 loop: CSAERSGGRYNYGYTF. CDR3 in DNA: TGCAGCGCCGAACGGTCGGGGGGCAGATATAACTATGGCTACACCTTC.

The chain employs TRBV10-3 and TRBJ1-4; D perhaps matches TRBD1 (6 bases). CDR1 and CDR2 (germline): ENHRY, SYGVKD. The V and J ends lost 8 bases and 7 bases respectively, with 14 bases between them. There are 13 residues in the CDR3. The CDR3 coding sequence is TGTGCCATCCGGCGGGGGGCTGGTGAAAAACTGTTTTTT. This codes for CAIRRGAGEKLFF.

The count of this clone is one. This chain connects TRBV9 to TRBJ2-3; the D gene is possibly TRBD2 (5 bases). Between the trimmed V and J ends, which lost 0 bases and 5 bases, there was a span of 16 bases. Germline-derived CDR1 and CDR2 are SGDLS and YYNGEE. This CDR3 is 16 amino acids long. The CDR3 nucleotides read TGTGCCAGCAGCGTAGCCTTTGCGGGCGCGGGAGATACGCAGTATTTT. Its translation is CASSVAFAGAGDTQYF.

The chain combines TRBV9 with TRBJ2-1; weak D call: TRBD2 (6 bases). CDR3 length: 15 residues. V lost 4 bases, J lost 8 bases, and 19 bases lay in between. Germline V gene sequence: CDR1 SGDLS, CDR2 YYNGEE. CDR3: CASSLEGTGKDEQFF. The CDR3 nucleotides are TGTGCCAGCAGCTTGGAGGGTACTGGGAAGGATGAGCAGTTCTTC.

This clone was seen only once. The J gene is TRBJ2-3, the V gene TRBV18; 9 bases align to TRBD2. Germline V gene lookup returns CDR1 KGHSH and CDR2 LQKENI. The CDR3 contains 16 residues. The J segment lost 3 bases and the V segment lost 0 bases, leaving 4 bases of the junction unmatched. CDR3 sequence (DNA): TGTGCCAGCTCACCACCCAATAGCGGGGGAACAGATACGCAGTATTTT. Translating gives CASSPPNSGGTDTQYF.

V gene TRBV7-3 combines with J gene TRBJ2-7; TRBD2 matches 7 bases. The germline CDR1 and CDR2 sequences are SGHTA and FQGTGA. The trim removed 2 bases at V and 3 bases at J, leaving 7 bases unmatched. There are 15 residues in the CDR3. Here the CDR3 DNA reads TGTGCCAGCAGCTTAGGGGGAGGGACTGTCTACGAGCAGTACTTC. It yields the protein CASSLGGGTVYEQYF.

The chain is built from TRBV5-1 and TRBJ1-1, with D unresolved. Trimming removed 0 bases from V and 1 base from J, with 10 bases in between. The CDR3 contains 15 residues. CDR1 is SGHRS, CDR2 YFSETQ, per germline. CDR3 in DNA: TGCGCCAGCAGCTTGGTGCCAGGCTCGAACACTGAAGCTTTCTTT. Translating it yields CASSLVPGSNTEAFF.

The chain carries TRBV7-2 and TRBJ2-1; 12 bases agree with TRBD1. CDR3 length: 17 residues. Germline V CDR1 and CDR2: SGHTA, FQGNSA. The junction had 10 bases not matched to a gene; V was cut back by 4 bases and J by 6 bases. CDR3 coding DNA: TGTGCCAGCAGCTCCAACTTCCGGGACAGGGGGCTCAATGAGCAGTTCTTC. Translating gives CASSSNFRDRGLNEQFF.

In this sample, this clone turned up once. The CDR3 DNA reads as TGTGCCAGCAGCTCGATGACAGGTTACTTCACAGATACGCAGTATTTT. It specifies CASSSMTGYFTDTQYF. The chain employs TRBV7-6 and TRBJ2-3; D possibly corresponds to TRBD1 (6 bases). The CDR3 spans 16 residues. The V gene lost 4 bases and the J gene lost 2 bases, with 16 bases spanning the gap. CDR1 is SGHVS and CDR2 is FNYEAQ in the germline V gene. The complete variable domain, with remaining parts taken from reference TRBV7-6 and TRBJ2-3, reads GAGVSQSPRYKVTKRGQDVALRCDPISGHVSLYWYRQALGQGPEFLTYFNYEAQQDKSGLPNDRFSAERPEGSISTLTIQRTEQRDSAMYRCASSSMTGYFTDTQYFGPGTRLTVL.

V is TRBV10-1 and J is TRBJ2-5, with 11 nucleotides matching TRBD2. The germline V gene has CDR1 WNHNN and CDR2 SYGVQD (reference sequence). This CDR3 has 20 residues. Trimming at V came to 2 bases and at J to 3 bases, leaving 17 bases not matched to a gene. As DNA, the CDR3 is TGCGCCAGCAGTGAGGGGGGTGAAACGGGTAGCGGGAGGGCGGAAGAGACCCAGTACTTC. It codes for CASSEGGETGSGRAEETQYF.

The CDR3 spells CASSSRPSGSFRHEQFF. The CDR3 nucleotides are TGTGCCAGTAGCTCTCGGCCTAGCGGGAGTTTTCGGCATGAGCAGTTCTTC. The V gene is TRBV19, the J gene TRBJ2-1; 10 positions match TRBD2. Germline trimming cut 6 bases from V and 8 bases from J; bases unmatched to any gene: 16. The germline CDR1 and CDR2 sequences are LNHDA and SQIVND (reference sequence). The CDR3 contains 17 residues.

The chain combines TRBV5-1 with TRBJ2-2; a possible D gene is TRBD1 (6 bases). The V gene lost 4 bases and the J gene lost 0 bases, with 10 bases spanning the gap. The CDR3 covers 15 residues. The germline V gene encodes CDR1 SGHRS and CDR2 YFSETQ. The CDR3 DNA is TGCGCCAGCAGCCCGTGGACAGCGAACACCGGGGAGCTGTTTTTT. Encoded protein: CASSPWTANTGELFF. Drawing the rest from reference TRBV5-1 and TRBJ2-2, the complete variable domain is KAGVTQTPRYLIKTRGQQVTLSCSPISGHRSVSWYQQTPGQGLQFLFEYFSETQRNKGNFPGRFSGRQFSNSRSEMNVSTLELGDSALYLCASSPWTANTGELFFGEGSRLTVL.

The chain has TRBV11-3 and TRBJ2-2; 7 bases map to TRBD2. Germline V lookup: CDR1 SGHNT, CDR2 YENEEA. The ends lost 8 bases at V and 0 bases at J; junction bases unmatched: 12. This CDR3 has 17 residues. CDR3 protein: CASRPGTGTTNTGELFF. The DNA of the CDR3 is TGTGCCAGCCGCCCCGGGACCGGGACTACGAACACCGGGGAGCTGTTTTTT. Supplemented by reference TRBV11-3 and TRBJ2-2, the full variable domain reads EAGVVQSPRYKIIEKKQPVAFWCNPISGHNTLYWYLQNLGQGPELLIRYENEEAVDDSQLPKDRFSAERLKGVDSTLKIQPAELGDSAVYLCASRPGTGTTNTGELFFGEGSRLTVL.

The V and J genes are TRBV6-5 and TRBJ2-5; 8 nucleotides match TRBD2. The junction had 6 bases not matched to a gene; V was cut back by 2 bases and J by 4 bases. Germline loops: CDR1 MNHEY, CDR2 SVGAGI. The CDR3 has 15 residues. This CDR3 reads CASSYEREWAETQYF. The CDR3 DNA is TGTGCCAGCAGTTACGAGCGGGAGTGGGCAGAGACCCAGTACTTC.

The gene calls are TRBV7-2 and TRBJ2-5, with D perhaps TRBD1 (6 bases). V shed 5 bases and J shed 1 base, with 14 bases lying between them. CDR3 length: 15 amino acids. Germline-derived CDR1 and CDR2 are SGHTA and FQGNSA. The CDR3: CASSRQRGGQETQYF. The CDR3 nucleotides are TGTGCCAGCAGCCGGCAGAGAGGGGGCCAAGAGACCCAGTACTTC. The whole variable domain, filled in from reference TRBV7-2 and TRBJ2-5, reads GAGVSQSPSNKVTEKGKDVELRCDPISGHTALYWYRQSLGQGLEFLIYFQGNSAPDKSGLPSDRFSAERTGGSVSTLTIQRTQQEDSAVYLCASSRQRGGQETQYFGPGTRLLVL.

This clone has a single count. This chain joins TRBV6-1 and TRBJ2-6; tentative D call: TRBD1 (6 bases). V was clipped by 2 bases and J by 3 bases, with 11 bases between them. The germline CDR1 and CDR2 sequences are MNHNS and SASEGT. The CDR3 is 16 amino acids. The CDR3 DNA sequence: TGTGCCAGCAGTGAACTAGGGGGAAGTGGGGCCAACGTCCTGACTTTC. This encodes CASSELGGSGANVLTF.

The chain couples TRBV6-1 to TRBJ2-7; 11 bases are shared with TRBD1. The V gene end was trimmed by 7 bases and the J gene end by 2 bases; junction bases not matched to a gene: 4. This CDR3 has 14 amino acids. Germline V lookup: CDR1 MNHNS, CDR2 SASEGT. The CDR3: CASTMDRGPYEQYF. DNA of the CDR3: TGTGCCAGCACAATGGACAGGGGGCCCTACGAGCAGTACTTC.

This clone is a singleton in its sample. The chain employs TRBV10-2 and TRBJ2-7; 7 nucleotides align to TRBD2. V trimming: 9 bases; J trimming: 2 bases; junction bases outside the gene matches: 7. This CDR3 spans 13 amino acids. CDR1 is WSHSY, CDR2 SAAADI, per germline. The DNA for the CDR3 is TGCGCCAGTTCTCGGGAGGAAGCCTACGAGCAGTACTTC. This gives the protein CASSREEAYEQYF.

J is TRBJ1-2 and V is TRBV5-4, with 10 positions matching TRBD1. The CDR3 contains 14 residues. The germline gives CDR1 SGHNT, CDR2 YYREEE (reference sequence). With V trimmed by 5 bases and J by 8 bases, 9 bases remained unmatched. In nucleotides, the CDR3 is TGTGCCAGCAGTAACCGGGACAGGGGATGGGGCTACACCTTC. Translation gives CASSNRDRGWGYTF.

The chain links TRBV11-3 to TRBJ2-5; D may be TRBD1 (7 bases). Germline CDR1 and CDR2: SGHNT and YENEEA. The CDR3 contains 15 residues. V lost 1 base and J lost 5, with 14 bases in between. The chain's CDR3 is CASSLGAGGRETQYF. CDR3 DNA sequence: TGTGCCAGCAGCTTAGGTGCAGGGGGGAGGGAGACCCAGTACTTC. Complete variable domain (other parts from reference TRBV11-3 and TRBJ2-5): EAGVVQSPRYKIIEKKQPVAFWCNPISGHNTLYWYLQNLGQGPELLIRYENEEAVDDSQLPKDRFSAERLKGVDSTLKIQPAELGDSAVYLCASSLGAGGRETQYFGPGTRLLVL.